Listed here is a single T cell receptor beta chain. Its antigen is not known. The method was immunoSEQ multiplex PCR; TCRdb's version includes in-frame clones alone and lacks a portion of them. The sample has millions of clones; approximately 95% are singletons. The J segment lost 4 bases and the V segment lost 2 bases, leaving 10 bases of the junction unmatched. The CDR3 has 20 residues. Germline CDR1 reads LGHNT; CDR2 reads FRNRAP. These data belong to a study of shared clonotypes between healthy human individuals. Notes on the study in general: Large depth notwithstanding, sorted-subset sequencing proved incomplete by rarefaction.

The V call is TRBV12-5, the J call TRBJ2-6; TRBD2 matches at 14 bases. Source material: naive CD4+ T cells sorted from blood. Subset: CD45RA+ positively selected. This sequence was found in a man between 18 and 29 years old in good health. CDR3 amino acids: CASGLRLAGGLKEGANVLTF. For the CDR3, the DNA is TGTGCTAGTGGTTTGAGACTAGCGGGAGGGCTAAAGGAGGGGGCCAACGTCCTGACTTTC.